One sample yielded the 13 T cell receptor beta chains listed below, sequenced in a study of blood T cell repertoires in COVID-19 (TCRdb year 2020). Receptor amplification or capture employed the immunoSEQ multiplex PCR assay. The table was pulled from immuneACCESS by TCRdb, which kept in-frame rearrangements only. Such tables lose some clones; where checked, under half of the loss comes from unresolved V genes, and the rest has no known cause. The sample profile shows 110,000 to 150,000 clones; 87% of them were found once. The ten largest make up around 11% of the sample. The source material was PBMCs or T cells enriched from blood (not recorded which). All receptors come from a man between 60 and 75 years old who had recovered from COVID-19.

V gene TRBV29-1 combines with J gene TRBJ1-4; 9 nucleotides match TRBD1. The V and J ends lost 7 bases and 6 bases, in that order; junction bases with no gene match: 6. The CDR3 has 13 amino acids. The V gene's germline CDR1 is SQVTM and CDR2 ANQGSEA. CDR3 sequence (DNA): TGCAGCGCGACAGGGGGAATAGATGAAAAACTGTTTTTT. Translated, it gives CSATGGIDEKLFF. The variable domain in full, completed from reference TRBV29-1 and TRBJ1-4, reads SAVISQKPSRDICQRGTSLTIQCQVDSQVTMMFWYRQQPGQSLTLIATANQGSEATYESGFVIDKFPISRPNLTFSTLTVSNMSPEDSSIYLCSATGGIDEKLFFGSGTQLSVL.

J is TRBJ1-6 and V is TRBV4-1; weak D call: TRBD1 (5 bases). V was cut by 4 bases and J by 10 bases, with 23 bases left in between. Germline CDR1 MGHRA, CDR2 YSYEKL. CDR3 length: 17 amino acids. The CDR3 coding sequence is TGCGCCAGCAGCCGAGTCAGATCCGACAGTCGCGAATCACCCCTCCACTTT. Its translation: CASSRVRSDSRESPLHF.

V is TRBV30 and J is TRBJ2-3; 7 bases map to TRBD1. The CDR3 has 14 amino acids. Germline lookup yields CDR1 GTSNPN and CDR2 SVGIG (reference sequence). With V trimmed by 8 bases and J by 0 bases, 8 bases remained unmatched. DNA for the CDR3: TGTGCCGGCTCTTGGACAGGCAGCACAGATACGCAGTATTTT. Amino acids: CAGSWTGSTDTQYF. The whole variable domain, remainder taken from reference TRBV30 and TRBJ2-3, is SQTIHQWPATLVQPVGSPLSLECTVEGTSNPNLYWYRQAAGRGLQLLFYSVGIGQISSEVPQNLSASRPQDRQFILSSKKLLLSDSGFYLCAGSWTGSTDTQYFGPGTRLTVL.

The chain is built from TRBV9 and TRBJ1-6, with D possibly being TRBD1 (5 bases). The CDR3 is made up of 13 amino acids. Per the germline V gene, CDR1 is SGDLS and CDR2 is YYNGEE. V lost 4 bases and J lost 10, with 12 bases in between. The DNA for the CDR3 is TGTGCCAGCAGCCTTTCGGGGGACTCACCCCTCCACTTT. Protein: CASSLSGDSPLHF.

Only a few counts were recorded for this clone. The V call is TRBV11-2, the J call TRBJ2-7; no reliable D call. The CDR3 is 13 residues long. Between the trimmed V and J ends, which lost 3 bases and 1 base, there was a span of 7 bases. Germline assignment: CDR1 SGHAT and CDR2 FQNNGV. The CDR3 DNA reads as TGTGCCAGCAGCTTGCAGACTTCCTACGAGCAGTACTTC. Translating gives CASSLQTSYEQYF.

V is TRBV4-1 and J is TRBJ1-5, with 8 bases identical to TRBD1. This CDR3 is 15 amino acids long. Germline CDR1 and CDR2: MGHRA and YSYEKL. J gave up 6 bases and V 2 bases, and 6 bases lay outside the gene matches. CDR3 nucleotide sequence: TGCGCCAGCAGCCAACCTAGGACAGGGTTTCAGCCCCAGCATTTT. The encoded protein is CASSQPRTGFQPQHF.

The chain has TRBV29-1 and TRBJ2-1; TRBD2 agrees at 14 bases. CDR3 size: 13 residues. J lost 6 bases, V lost 7 bases, and 2 bases had no gene match. Germline V lookup: CDR1 SQVTM, CDR2 ANQGSEA. In DNA, the CDR3 is TGCAGCGCGGGACTAGCGGGAGTCAATGAGCAGTTCTTC. Amino acids: CSAGLAGVNEQFF.

This clone appeared once. An end of the junction differs from the germline gene, which may be a read error. V and J are TRBV12-3 or TRBV12-4 and TRBJ1-1; TRBD1 is a possible D gene (6 bases). This CDR3 contains 13 residues. The CDR3 DNA is TGTGCCAGCAGGCCGGGGGGCAACATTGAAGCTTTCTTT. It specifies CASRPGGNIEAFF.

This clone was seen a single time. The sample carries other DNA sequences with the same CDR3. The chain employs TRBV28 and TRBJ1-5; D gene uncertain. The CDR3 extends over 12 amino acids. Trimming pared 5 bases from V and 6 bases from J, leaving 8 bases between. Germline loops: CDR1 MDHEN, CDR2 SYDVKM. CDR3 loop: CASSLPGQPQHF. In nucleotides, the CDR3 is TGTGCCAGCAGTCTCCCGGGTCAGCCCCAGCATTTT.

The genes are TRBV28 and TRBJ1-2, with a possible D match to TRBD1 (5 bases). CDR1 and CDR2 from the germline V gene are MDHEN and SYDVKM. The CDR3 loop spans 14 amino acids. The V gene lost 1 base and the J gene lost 8 bases, with 14 bases spanning the gap. The CDR3 region has the DNA TGTGCCAGCAGTTTATCACAGCCAGGGTACGGCTACACCTTC. Residues: CASSLSQPGYGYTF.

This clone is a singleton in its sample. The chain recombines TRBV6-5 with TRBJ1-1; D unresolved. V lost 7 bases and J lost 2, with 14 bases in between. The CDR3 is 14 residues long. The germline V gene encodes CDR1 MNHEY and CDR2 SVGAGI. CDR3 sequence (DNA): TGTGCCAGCATGTTAGTGGGAGGAAACACTGAAGCTTTCTTT. Translation: CASMLVGGNTEAFF.

The chain employs TRBV7-6 and TRBJ2-1, with 9 bases matching TRBD1. The CDR3 runs to 19 residues. Trimming cost V 4 bases and J 4 bases; bases outside gene matches: 17. Germline V gives CDR1 SGHVS, CDR2 FNYEAQ. CDR3 protein: CASSSEPGQGFAPYNEQFF. CDR3 nucleotide sequence: TGTGCCAGCAGCTCAGAACCGGGACAGGGATTCGCCCCGTACAATGAGCAGTTCTTC. Using reference TRBV7-6 and TRBJ2-1 for the parts outside the CDR3, the full variable domain is GAGVSQSPRYKVTKRGQDVALRCDPISGHVSLYWYRQALGQGPEFLTYFNYEAQQDKSGLPNDRFSAERPEGSISTLTIQRTEQRDSAMYRCASSSEPGQGFAPYNEQFFGPGTRLTVL.

The V call is TRBV5-4, the J call TRBJ2-7, with 8 nucleotides matching TRBD2. V gave up 4 bases and J gave up 5 bases; unmatched junction bases: 8. CDR1 and CDR2 (germline): SGHNT, YYREEE (reference sequence). The CDR3 runs to 14 residues. Here the CDR3 reads CASSLRTSSHEQYF. DNA for the CDR3: TGTGCCAGCAGCCTAAGGACTAGCAGCCACGAGCAGTACTTC.